Following are 23 T cell receptor beta chains from one sample sequenced in a study of blood T cell repertoires in COVID-19. This table comes from immunoSEQ multiplex PCR, and its TCRdb copy is limited to in-frame clones, with some not included. The table has approximately 46,000 clones, around 82% seen once. Sequencing was performed on peripheral blood. These receptors came from a woman aged 60-75 years with acute or convalescent COVID-19.

The chain joins TRBV3-1 (or the pseudogene TRBV3-2) to TRBJ2-7, with 7 bases aligning to TRBD1. V lost 0 bases to trimming and J lost 6 bases; unmatched junction nucleotides: 11. Germline CDR1 LGHDT, CDR2 YNNKEL (reference sequence). There are 16 residues in the CDR3. CDR3 sequence reads: CASSQEPRQGLGEQYF. CDR3 bases: TGTGCCAGCAGCCAAGAGCCCCGACAGGGCTTGGGCGAGCAGTACTTC.

This clone was recorded a few times. The genes are TRBV28 and TRBJ1-4; D uncertain. V lost 2 bases and J lost 4, with 14 bases in between. The V gene's germline CDR1 is MDHEN and CDR2 SYDVKM. CDR3 length equals 16 residues. The CDR3 DNA reads TGTGCCAGCAGTTTACTCTCTCGCAGGCTTAATGAAAAACTGTTTTTT. Protein sequence: CASSLLSRRLNEKLFF.

V is TRBV27 and J is TRBJ1-2; D remains ambiguous. The CDR3 sequence is 15 residues long. CDR1 and CDR2 (germline): MNHEY, SMNVEV (reference sequence). V was clipped by 3 bases and J by 0 bases, with 11 bases between them. CDR3 nucleotides: TGTGCCAGCAGTTTCTCGGGGATAGCTAACTATGGCTACACCTTC. Translation: CASSFSGIANYGYTF.

The V call is TRBV7-8, the J call TRBJ2-1; D is possibly TRBD2 (5 bases). With 5 bases removed from V and 1 base from J, the gap between germline ends came to 9 bases. Germline V CDR1 and CDR2: SGHVS, FQNEAQ. This CDR3 spans 14 amino acids. For the CDR3, the DNA is TGTGCCAGCAGCCATGGGAGTTCCTACAATGAGCAGTTCTTC. Translated, it gives CASSHGSSYNEQFF.

This clone was seen more than once but under ten times. The rearrangement uses TRBV7-6 and TRBJ2-2; the match to TRBD2 covers 7 bases. The CDR3 contains 16 residues. V shed 1 base, J shed 1 base, and the junction held 3 bases outside the gene matches. The germline V gene encodes CDR1 SGHVS and CDR2 FNYEAQ. CDR3 loop: CASSLGGGRNTGELFF. The CDR3 DNA sequence: TGTGCCAGCAGCTTAGGGGGCGGGAGGAACACCGGGGAGCTGTTTTTT.

The chain is built from TRBV7-6 and TRBJ1-4; 8 positions match TRBD1. There are 16 residues in the CDR3. Per germline, CDR1 SGHVS and CDR2 FNYEAQ. J lost 7 bases, V lost 5 bases, and 12 bases had no gene match. The CDR3 reads CASSDSVGQDPEKLFF. CDR3 nucleotides: TGTGCCAGCAGCGATAGTGTGGGACAGGATCCTGAAAAACTGTTTTTT. Supplemented by reference TRBV7-6 and TRBJ1-4, the full variable domain reads GAGVSQSPRYKVTKRGQDVALRCDPISGHVSLYWYRQALGQGPEFLTYFNYEAQQDKSGLPNDRFSAERPEGSISTLTIQRTEQRDSAMYRCASSDSVGQDPEKLFFGSGTQLSVL.

As DNA, the CDR3 is TGTGCCAGCAGCTTAGTTGCGACAGGGAATAAGAATAGCAATCAGCCCCAGCATTTT. Encoded protein: CASSLVATGNKNSNQPQHF. The chain carries TRBV7-2 and TRBJ1-5; TRBD1 matches at 7 bases. V shed 1 base and J 0 bases; nucleotides not matched to a gene: 12. The germline V gene has CDR1 SGHTA and CDR2 FQGNSA. The CDR3 is 19 residues long.

The V call is TRBV27, the J call TRBJ1-6; 8 nucleotides align to TRBD1. CDR1 and CDR2 from the germline V gene are MNHEY and SMNVEV (reference sequence). The V gene end was trimmed by 2 bases and the J gene end by 9 bases; junction bases not matched to a gene: 9. The length of the CDR3 is 16 residues. CDR3 sequence reads: CASSLRDTGGSSPLHF. CDR3 sequence (DNA): TGTGCCAGCAGTTTAAGGGACACAGGGGGGAGTTCACCCCTCCACTTT.

The chain recombines TRBV4-1 with TRBJ2-7; a possible D gene is TRBD1 (6 bases). From germline, CDR1 is MGHRA and CDR2 YSYEKL. The V end lost 2 bases, the J end lost 5 bases, and 10 bases lay between the germline ends. The CDR3 consists of 13 residues. The CDR3 is CASSQLHRDEQYF. The CDR3 DNA follows: TGCGCCAGCAGCCAACTACACAGGGACGAGCAGTACTTC.

The V and J genes are TRBV10-2 and TRBJ2-1; TRBD2 is a possible D gene (5 bases). Germline V gene sequence: CDR1 WSHSY, CDR2 SAAADI. The CDR3 is 18 residues long. The ends were cut back, 6 bases at V and 0 bases at J, with 21 bases in the middle. The CDR3 here is CASSPGLLRWSSYNEQFF. DNA of the CDR3: TGCGCCAGCAGCCCAGGACTGCTGCGGTGGAGCTCCTACAATGAGCAGTTCTTC.

The rearrangement uses TRBV3-1 (or the pseudogene TRBV3-2) and TRBJ2-3, with 8 bases fitting TRBD2. CDR3 length equals 16 residues. CDR1 LGHDT and CDR2 YNNKEL come from the germline V gene (reference sequence). The J segment lost 2 bases and the V segment lost 1 base, leaving 5 bases of the junction unmatched. The CDR3 spells CASSQVSGGATDTQYF. In DNA form, the CDR3 reads TGTGCCAGCAGCCAAGTGAGCGGGGGAGCCACAGATACGCAGTATTTT.

V gene TRBV6-1 combines with J gene TRBJ1-3, with 7 bases fitting TRBD1. J was trimmed by 0 bases and V by 2 bases; bases with no gene match: 10. The CDR3 runs to 18 residues. Looked up from germline, CDR1 is MNHNS and CDR2 is SASEGT. The CDR3 DNA follows: TGTGCCAGCAGTGAACCTCCCCCGAGGGGGCTCTCTGGAAACACCATATATTTT. Residues: CASSEPPPRGLSGNTIYF.

This clone showed up just once. The rearrangement joins TRBV7-2 to TRBJ2-7, with no clear D. Germline lookup yields CDR1 SGHTA and CDR2 FQGNSA. The CDR3 has 14 residues. V lost 1 base and J lost 0, with 7 bases in between. The CDR3 is CASSLDVLSYEQYF. The CDR3, as DNA: TGTGCCAGCAGCTTAGATGTCCTCTCCTACGAGCAGTACTTC.

In this sample, this clone turned up once. This chain connects TRBV18 to TRBJ1-6; D perhaps matches TRBD1 (6 bases). The CDR3 sequence is 14 residues long. The germline V and J ends were trimmed by 3 bases and 7 bases, with 10 bases remaining between them. Germline V CDR1 and CDR2: KGHSH, LQKENI. The CDR3 region is CASSPNRDNSPLHF. In nucleotides, the CDR3 is TGTGCCAGCTCACCGAACAGGGACAATTCACCCCTCCACTTT.

The J gene is TRBJ2-5, the V gene TRBV5-1; 11 nucleotides agree with TRBD2. The CDR3 has 16 amino acids. The germline V gene encodes CDR1 SGHRS and CDR2 YFSETQ. V gave up 0 bases and J gave up 5 bases; unmatched junction bases: 6. The CDR3 DNA sequence: TGCGCCAGCAGCTTGGGCGCTAGCGGGAGGATGGAGACCCAGTACTTC. It encodes CASSLGASGRMETQYF.

This clone was observed once. This chain joins TRBV5-4 and TRBJ1-2; TRBD1 matches 10 bases. Germline CDR1 SGHNT, CDR2 YYREEE (reference sequence). This CDR3 is built from 14 residues. J lost 7 bases, V lost 2 bases, and 5 bases had no gene match. In DNA form, the CDR3 reads TGTGCCAGCAGCTTTCCGGGACAGGGGACTGGCTACACCTTC. It yields the protein CASSFPGQGTGYTF.

This clone was found a few times. V is TRBV2 and J is TRBJ2-3; TRBD1 matches 8 bases. V lost 6 bases and J lost 4; bases outside the gene matches: 6. This CDR3 has 14 residues. CDR1 is SNHLY, CDR2 FYNNEI, per germline. The CDR3 coding sequence is TGTGCCAGCAGCCCACAGGGGGTAGCAGATACGCAGTATTTT. Translation: CASSPQGVADTQYF.

V and J are TRBV5-1 and TRBJ2-7, with 11 positions matching TRBD1. The junction had 6 bases not matched to a gene; V was cut back by 4 bases and J by 6 bases. The CDR3 sequence is 14 residues long. Germline values: CDR1 SGHRS, CDR2 YFSETQ. The CDR3 reads CASSPGTGGGEQYF. The DNA for the CDR3 is TGCGCCAGCAGCCCCGGGACAGGGGGAGGCGAGCAGTACTTC.

The V call is TRBV23-1, the J call TRBJ1-5; D is possibly TRBD1 (5 bases). TRBV23-1 is marked as an open reading frame, function uncertain. The germline V and J ends were trimmed by 6 bases and 3 bases, with 12 bases remaining between them. CDR3 length equals 14 residues. This CDR3 is CASSQKGHNQPQHF. The DNA of the CDR3 is TGCGCCAGCAGCCAGAAGGGGCACAATCAGCCCCAGCATTTT.

The chain carries TRBV6-2 or TRBV6-3 and TRBJ2-7; D is unclear. The CDR3 runs 13 residues. Germline V gives CDR1 MNHEY, CDR2 SVGEGT. The ends were cut back, 5 bases at V and 9 bases at J, with 17 bases in the middle. CDR3 sequence (DNA): TGTGCCAGCAGTCCCCTTCCCGGGTTGGGGCAGTACTTC. It codes for CASSPLPGLGQYF.

The chain recombines TRBV5-1 with TRBJ1-3; 9 bases agree with TRBD1. The CDR3 consists of 18 residues. From germline, CDR1 is SGHRS and CDR2 YFSETQ. V was clipped by 4 bases and J by 2 bases; unmatched bases: 13. The CDR3 DNA sequence: TGCGCCAGCAGCCCGGTGGTGACAGGGGGGAAGGCTGGAAACACCATATATTTT. Its translation is CASSPVVTGGKAGNTIYF.

The chain uses TRBV28 and TRBJ1-5, with D unclear. V dropped 3 bases and J dropped 4 bases, with 7 bases sitting between them. Germline loops: CDR1 MDHEN, CDR2 SYDVKM. This CDR3 contains 13 residues. CDR3 region: CASSFVDNQPQHF. The CDR3 region has the DNA TGTGCCAGCAGTTTCGTAGATAATCAGCCCCAGCATTTT.

This clone was detected only once. The chain joins TRBV28 to TRBJ1-2; TRBD1 matches 9 bases. Per germline, CDR1 MDHEN and CDR2 SYDVKM. The CDR3 is 13 amino acids. V dropped 8 bases and J dropped 4; count of bases not matched to a gene: 5. The CDR3 loop is CASQQGAFYGYTF. For the CDR3, the DNA is TGTGCCAGCCAACAGGGGGCGTTCTATGGCTACACCTTC.